Listed below are T cell receptor beta chains from one sample, sequenced in a study of regulatory dendritic cells for organ transplantation. Assay: immunoSEQ multiplex PCR; the TCRdb copy retains only in-frame clones and omits some. Of 25,000 to 35,000 clones in the sample, roughly four fifths were seen once. Sequencing used naive CD4+ T cells from blood. The source is a human donor in good health. CDR3s include the opening cysteine and the closing phenylalanine or tryptophan.

J gene | V gene | CDR3 protein
TRBJ1-5 | TRBV7-2 | CASSITGTGNVQPQHF
TRBJ1-2 | TRBV5-1 | CASSGGTETPNYGYTF
TRBJ2-2 | TRBV7-6 | CASSSQNPGLAPGELFF
TRBJ1-4 | TRBV19 | CASSTREGPNEKLFF
TRBJ1-4 | TRBV2 | CASSTDRGFEKLFF
TRBJ1-2 | TRBV6-5 | CASTEGGALNYGYTF
TRBJ1-2 | TRBV19 | CASSSKGNYGYTF
TRBJ1-2 | TRBV19 | CATQTDSGGSNYGYTF
TRBJ2-3 | TRBV9 | CASSVTGDSTDTQYF
TRBJ1-6 | TRBV18 | CASSPQGGVNSPLHF
TRBJ2-5 | TRBV25-1 | CASSAPGLAKETQYF
TRBJ1-1 | TRBV6-5 | CASSYGQDRVNTEAFF
TRBJ2-3 | TRBV27 | CASSLGGSPPTDTQYF
TRBJ1-5 | TRBV19 | CASSGTVSNQPQHF
TRBJ1-6 | TRBV6-1 | CASRKEGLSPLHF
TRBJ2-1 | TRBV6-5 | CASSSGLAGGNEQFF
TRBJ2-1 | TRBV7-6 | CASSFYPAGEVGEQFF
TRBJ1-2 | TRBV19 | CASSKPGTANYGYTF
TRBJ1-2 | TRBV6-6 | CASSQSGQGGNYGYTF
TRBJ2-3 | TRBV18 | CASSLGLADTQYF
TRBJ1-1 | TRBV4-3 | CASSQDIGWEAEAFF
TRBJ2-7 | TRBV11-3 | CASSSPTRPYEQYF
TRBJ1-5 | TRBV27 | CASSATGKNQPQHF
TRBJ2-2 | TRBV6-4 | CASSEESRANTGELFF
TRBJ2-5 | TRBV11-1 | CASSLAGAGAETQYF
TRBJ2-7 | TRBV27 | CASSLMKQGGYEQYF
TRBJ1-1 | TRBV7-2 | CASSLEGTVNTEAFF
TRBJ1-6 | TRBV4-3 | CASSQDAGRYTSPLHF
TRBJ2-5 | TRBV9 | CASSPGQAQETQYF
TRBJ1-5 | TRBV18 | CASSPQGASHQPQHF
TRBJ1-4 | TRBV7-9 | CASSSDSSIGEKLFF
TRBJ2-7 | TRBV27 | CASRTGQGETYEQYF
TRBJ2-7 | TRBV11-3 | CASSHGQGSSYEQYF
TRBJ2-2 | TRBV18 | CASSLGQGNTGELFF
TRBJ1-2 | TRBV18 | CASSQQGRTGEYGYTF
TRBJ1-1 | TRBV11-3 | CASNLRVGEGSNTEAFF
TRBJ2-7 | TRBV5-4 | CASSLAGGAGAFYEQYF
TRBJ2-2 | TRBV9 | CASSVEGARTGELFF
TRBJ2-7 | TRBV29-1 | CSVEGDSYEQYF
TRBJ2-3 | TRBV5-4 | CASSPRGSDTQYF
TRBJ1-1 | TRBV6-1 | CASSVTELNTEAFF
TRBJ2-2 | TRBV18 | CASSVNAGTPSGELFF
TRBJ1-2 | TRBV10-3 | CASRGTDTAGYTF
TRBJ2-2 | TRBV18 | CASSQDQGNTGELFF
TRBJ2-5 | TRBV6-4 | CASRTGHKGETQYF
TRBJ1-1 | TRBV5-1 | CASSLGQMNTEAFF
TRBJ1-3 | TRBV6-1 | CASSAGQGLRSGNTIYF
TRBJ2-3 | TRBV5-1 | CASSSGTGTTDTQYF
TRBJ1-6 | TRBV4-3 | CASSQEGPGYNSPLHF
TRBJ2-3 | TRBV7-9 | CASSSKGLAGADTQYF
TRBJ2-5 | TRBV28 | CASRASGVQETQYF
TRBJ1-2 | TRBV7-9 | CASSNRDRGISGYGYTF
TRBJ1-2 | TRBV5-1 | CASSLSGGYGYTF
TRBJ2-3 | TRBV9 | CASSGRGFDTQYF
TRBJ2-7 | TRBV5-4 | CASSLGQSYEQYF